Reported below is one T cell receptor beta chain. Its antigen is currently not known. Within one base of it there is no much larger clone, and no base qualities were kept. The data belong to a study of CD8 T cells in ankylosing spondylitis (dated by TCRdb to the late 2010s). Turning to the overall study: T cell receptor beta repertoires were profiled in healthy donors and ankylosing spondylitis patients so that disease-linked TCR variants could be found. In total, the full study cohort was made up of over a hundred healthy donors and approximately 24 ankylosing spondylitis patients. Peripheral blood samples were taken, and synovial fluid was additionally collected from ankylosing spondylitis patients.

Here is what the overall study found, with its caveats: A CD8+ phenotype was shown by the disease-linked clones, which were found at relatively low frequencies in peripheral blood. Significant enrichment of the disease-linked clones was reported in matched synovial fluid samples from ankylosing spondylitis patients. Some TCR beta motif variants had previously been reported in synovial fluid and blood of reactive arthritis patients, which suggested common disease-initiation mechanisms. A TCR beta motif of several highly homologous amino acid variants appeared characteristic of blood from ankylosing spondylitis patients.

At the junction V is shortened by 8 bases and J by 0 bases, with 13 bases in between. The germline V gene (reference sequence) specifies LNHNV as CDR1 and YYDKDF as CDR2. Measured from the cysteine to the phenylalanine, the CDR3 is 15 residues long. The only DNA kept is the CDR3, 45 bases in frame from the first base. The sample was run on an Illumina HiSeq 2500. Quantitative 5'-RACE with molecular barcodes was the method used to prepare the TCR beta libraries. Regarding the original processing steps: A new computational method based on a probabilistic model of VDJ rearrangement was used to identify disease-linked TCR variants. The raw public reads went through TCRdb reprocessing: fastp at Q25, MiXCR clone calling, in-frame beta chains kept. Entries are consolidated by CDR3 protein sequence, retaining the most common genes and DNA. The V and J calls and clone size come from TCRdb's table, not from the authors' own analysis. In this sample the table shows 250,000 or so distinct CDR3 sequences, 18% of which occur a single time. Of the sample, about a third falls within the top ten clones.

Sequencing was performed on blood, either unsorted or a sorted T cell fraction (not recorded which). This TCR was sampled from a male donor with ankylosing spondylitis or in good health (not recorded which). Recombination connected TRBV15 to TRBJ2-2; the D segment could be TRBD2, given 5 matching bases. In nucleotides, the sequence is TGTGCCACCGGAGGAAAATCCACGAACACCGGGGAGCTGTTTTTT. Its protein is CATGGKSTNTGELFF. With the portions outside the CDR3 filled from the reference TRBV15 and TRBJ2-2 genes, the complete variable region becomes DAMVIQNPRYQVTQFGKPVTLSCSQTLNHNVMYWYQQKSSQAPKLLFHYYDKDFNNEADTPDNFQSRRPNTSFCFLDIRSPGLGDTAMYLCATGGKSTNTGELFFGEGSRLTVL.